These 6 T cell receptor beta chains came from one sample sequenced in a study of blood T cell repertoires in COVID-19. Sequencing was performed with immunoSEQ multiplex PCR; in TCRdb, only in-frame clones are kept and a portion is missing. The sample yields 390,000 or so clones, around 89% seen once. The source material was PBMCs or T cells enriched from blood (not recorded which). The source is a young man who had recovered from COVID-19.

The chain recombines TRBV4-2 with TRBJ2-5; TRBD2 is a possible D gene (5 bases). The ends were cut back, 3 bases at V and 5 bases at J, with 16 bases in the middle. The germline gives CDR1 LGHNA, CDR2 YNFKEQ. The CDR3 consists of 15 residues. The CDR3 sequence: CASSHPGITGETQYF. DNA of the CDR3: TGTGCCAGCAGCCACCCCGGGATAACCGGGGAGACCCAGTACTTC.

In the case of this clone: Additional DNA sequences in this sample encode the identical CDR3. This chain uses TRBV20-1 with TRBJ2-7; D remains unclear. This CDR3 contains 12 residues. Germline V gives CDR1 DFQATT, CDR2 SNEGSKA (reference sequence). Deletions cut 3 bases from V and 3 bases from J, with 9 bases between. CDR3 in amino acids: CSASRSNYEQYF. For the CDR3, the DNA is TGCAGTGCTAGTCGGTCTAACTACGAGCAGTACTTC.

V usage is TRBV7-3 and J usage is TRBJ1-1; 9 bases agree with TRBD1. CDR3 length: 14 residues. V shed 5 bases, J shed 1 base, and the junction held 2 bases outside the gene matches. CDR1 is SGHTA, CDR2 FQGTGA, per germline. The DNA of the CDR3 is TGTGCCAGCAGCCACAGGGGGCCGAACACTGAAGCTTTCTTT. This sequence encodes CASSHRGPNTEAFF.

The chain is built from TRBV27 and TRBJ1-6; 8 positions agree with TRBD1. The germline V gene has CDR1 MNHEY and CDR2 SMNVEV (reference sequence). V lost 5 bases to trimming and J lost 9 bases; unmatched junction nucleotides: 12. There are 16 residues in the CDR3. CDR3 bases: TGTGCCAGCAGTCCATCTCCAACAGGGGGTCGTTCACCCCTCCACTTT. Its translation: CASSPSPTGGRSPLHF.

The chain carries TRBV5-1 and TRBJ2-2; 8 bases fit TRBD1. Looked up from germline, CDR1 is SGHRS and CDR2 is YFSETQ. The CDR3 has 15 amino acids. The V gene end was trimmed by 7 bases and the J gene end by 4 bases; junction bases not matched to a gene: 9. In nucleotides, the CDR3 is TGCGCCAGCTGGACAGGGTCGCTCCTCACCGGGGAGCTGTTTTTT. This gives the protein CASWTGSLLTGELFF. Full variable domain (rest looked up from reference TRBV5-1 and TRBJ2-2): KAGVTQTPRYLIKTRGQQVTLSCSPISGHRSVSWYQQTPGQGLQFLFEYFSETQRNKGNFPGRFSGRQFSNSRSEMNVSTLELGDSALYLCASWTGSLLTGELFFGEGSRLTVL.

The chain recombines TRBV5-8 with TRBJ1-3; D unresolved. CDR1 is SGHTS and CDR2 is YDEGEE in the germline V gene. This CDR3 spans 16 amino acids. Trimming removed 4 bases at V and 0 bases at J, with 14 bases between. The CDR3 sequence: CASSPRLLVSGNTIYF. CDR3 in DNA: TGTGCCAGCAGCCCCCGACTGCTAGTCTCTGGAAACACCATATATTTT.